Below, 10 T cell receptor beta chains from the same sample are listed, as sequenced in a study of tissue T cells after allogeneic stem cell transplantation. Steroid-refractory graft-versus-host disease after allogeneic hematopoietic cell transplant qualified adults for prospective research-autopsy enrollment. This table comes from immunoSEQ multiplex PCR, and its TCRdb copy is limited to in-frame clones, with some not included. Among about 2,900 clones, 64% were seen once, and the ten largest hold approximately 14%. Source: descending colon tissue, taken at autopsy. All receptors come from a male patient aged 60 or older with steroid-refractory graft-versus-host disease after an allogeneic stem cell transplant. Certain T cells may be donor cells from the graft.

The V and J genes are TRBV19 and TRBJ2-3; 7 bases are a match to TRBD2. J was trimmed by 2 bases and V by 3 bases; bases with no gene match: 8. In germline, CDR1 is LNHDA, CDR2 SQIVND (reference sequence). The CDR3 extends over 16 amino acids. CDR3 nucleotide sequence: TGTGCCAGTAGTATCATCGGGGGGAGTCCCACAGATACGCAGTATTTT. It translates to CASSIIGGSPTDTQYF. The whole variable domain, filled in from reference TRBV19 and TRBJ2-3, reads DGGITQSPKYLFRKEGQNVTLSCEQNLNHDAMYWYRQDPGQGLRLIYYSQIVNDFQKGDIAEGYSVSREKKESFPLTVTSAQKNPTAFYLCASSIIGGSPTDTQYFGPGTRLTVL.

There are a few counts of this clone. This rearrangement joins TRBV7-2 to TRBJ2-7; no definite D call. In germline, CDR1 is SGHTA, CDR2 FQGNSA. This CDR3 spans 15 amino acids. Trimming took 1 base from V and 1 from J, leaving 11 bases between them. DNA of the CDR3: TGTGCCAGCAGCTTAGGAGGAACAGTTTCCTACGAGCAGTACTTC. This encodes CASSLGGTVSYEQYF.

The V call is TRBV7-9, the J call TRBJ2-1, with 7 bases aligning to TRBD2. The CDR3 sequence is 12 residues long. V lost 8 bases and J lost 8; bases outside the gene matches: 6. CDR1 is SEHNR and CDR2 is FQNEAQ in the germline V gene (reference sequence). The CDR3 DNA is TGTGCCAGCGATCAGGGAGGGCATGAGCAGTTCTTC. This gives the protein CASDQGGHEQFF.

In the case of this clone: Other DNA sequences within the sample encode an identical CDR3. The chain carries TRBV6-5 and TRBJ1-5; D uncertain. From germline, CDR1 is MNHEY and CDR2 SVGAGI. The CDR3 is 13 amino acids. Trimming took off 0 bases at V and 6 bases at J, with 6 bases between the two ends. The CDR3 here is CASSYSRRQPQHF. Written as DNA, the CDR3 is TGTGCCAGCAGTTACTCGAGACGTCAGCCCCAGCATTTT.

The chain couples TRBV19 to TRBJ2-2; D ambiguous. Germline V gene data show CDR1 as LNHDA and CDR2 as SQIVND (reference sequence). V dropped 5 bases and J dropped 6 bases, with 13 bases sitting between them. This CDR3 spans 14 amino acids. CDR3 residues: CASSSDPSPGELFF. CDR3 coding DNA: TGTGCCAGTAGTTCAGACCCGTCCCCCGGGGAGCTGTTTTTT.

This rearrangement joins TRBV28 to TRBJ1-1; maybe TRBD1 (5 bases). Deletions cut 6 bases from V and 4 bases from J, with 18 bases between. The CDR3 contains 15 residues. Germline V gene data show CDR1 as MDHEN and CDR2 as SYDVKM. CDR3 sequence: CASSLGGFRATEAFF. As DNA, the CDR3 is TGTGCCAGCAGCTTGGGGGGTTTCAGGGCCACTGAAGCTTTCTTT.

In DNA, the CDR3 is TGCGCCAGCAGCCCAAGCCTAGCGGGCGGGGAGCTGTTTTTT. Protein product: CASSPSLAGGELFF. This rearrangement joins TRBV4-1 to TRBJ2-2; 8 nucleotides line up with TRBD2. Trimming at V came to 4 bases and at J to 7 bases, leaving 5 bases not matched to a gene. Germline V gene sequence: CDR1 MGHRA, CDR2 YSYEKL. The CDR3 contains 14 residues.

Only a few counts were recorded for this clone. As DNA, the CDR3 is TGTGCCAGCAGCGTAGTGGACGAGGGCCCCTCTGGAAACACCATATATTTT. Translating it yields CASSVVDEGPSGNTIYF. The gene calls are TRBV9 and TRBJ1-3; D gene uncertain. CDR3 length: 17 residues. Trimming left V 0 bases short and J 0 bases short, with 13 bases between. Germline V gives CDR1 SGDLS, CDR2 YYNGEE.

The V and J genes are TRBV10-3 and TRBJ1-5, with TRBD1 identical over 7 bases. The V gene end was trimmed by 6 bases and the J gene end by 4 bases; junction bases not matched to a gene: 6. Germline loops: CDR1 ENHRY, CDR2 SYGVKD. The CDR3 sequence is 14 residues long. The CDR3 region is CAISSTGVNQPQHF. CDR3 nucleotide sequence: TGTGCCATCAGCAGTACAGGGGTGAATCAGCCCCAGCATTTT.

The chain has TRBV7-9 and TRBJ2-7, with TRBD1 identical over 8 bases. The CDR3 is 16 amino acids. After removal of 8 bases from V and 0 bases from J, the junction contained 12 bases not matched to a gene. Germline CDR1 and CDR2: SEHNR and FQNEAQ (reference sequence). The CDR3 protein is CASDEFRTGTSYEQYF. The DNA for the CDR3 is TGTGCCAGCGACGAATTCCGGACAGGGACCTCCTACGAGCAGTACTTC. The variable domain in full, with the rest retrieved from reference TRBV7-9 and TRBJ2-7, is DTGVSQNPRHKITKRGQNVTFRCDPISEHNRLYWYRQTLGQGPEFLTYFQNEAQLEKSRLLSDRFSAERPKGSFSTLEIQRTEQGDSAMYLCASDEFRTGTSYEQYFGPGTRLTVT.